The 9 T cell receptor beta chains below all came from one sample that was sequenced in a study of radiation and T cells in renal cell carcinoma. As for time point: baseline pretreatment blood. Treatment defined: 15 Gy SBRT to primary tumor, nephrectomy 4 weeks later. Here immunoSEQ multiplex PCR was the method, and the copy in TCRdb shows in-frame clones only, minus some. The table includes just over 95,000 clones, around nine tenths detected once. The sequencing used blood, collected from a patient whose treatment included radiotherapy and nephrectomy. The receptors here all came from a man between 45 and 60 years old with renal cell carcinoma.

The chain employs TRBV7-2 and TRBJ2-3, with D hard to call. Trimming shortened V by 4 bases and J by 4 bases, and 9 bases separated the two germline ends. The CDR3 has 13 amino acids. Germline CDR1 is SGHTA and CDR2 is FQGNSA. The CDR3 DNA is TGTGCCAGCAGCTCCGAGATGGCAGATACGCAGTATTTT. Encoded protein: CASSSEMADTQYF.

The chain is built from TRBV7-9 and TRBJ1-2, with 8 nucleotides matching TRBD1. Germline assignment: CDR1 SEHNR and CDR2 FQNEAQ (reference sequence). After removal of 4 bases from V and 4 bases from J, the junction contained 8 bases not matched to a gene. This CDR3 spans 15 amino acids. Written as DNA, the CDR3 is TGTGCCAGCAGCTCAACAGGGGGAGTCCCCTATGGCTACACCTTC. Translated, it gives CASSSTGGVPYGYTF.

V gene TRBV14 combines with J gene TRBJ1-6, with TRBD1 as a possible D gene (5 bases). Trimming took off 3 bases at V and 4 bases at J, with 16 bases between the two ends. This CDR3 contains 17 residues. Per the germline V gene, CDR1 is SGHDN and CDR2 is FVKESK. CDR3 protein: CASSHKLDGGYNSPLHF. Here the CDR3 DNA reads TGTGCCAGCAGCCACAAACTGGATGGGGGGTATAATTCACCCCTCCACTTT.

V usage is TRBV6-5 and J usage is TRBJ2-3, with D possibly TRBD2 on 6 matching bases. V dropped 6 bases and J dropped 3 bases, with 16 bases sitting between them. Germline V lookup: CDR1 MNHEY, CDR2 SVGAGI. This CDR3 is built from 15 residues. Here the CDR3 reads CASSPFLARTDTQYF. CDR3 coding DNA: TGTGCCAGCAGCCCCTTCCTAGCGAGGACAGATACGCAGTATTTT.

The chain combines TRBV5-1 with TRBJ1-1; unclear D gene. Between the trimmed V and J ends, which lost 0 bases and 3 bases, there was a span of 15 bases. The V gene's germline CDR1 is SGHRS and CDR2 YFSETQ. The length of the CDR3 is 16 residues. This CDR3 is CASSLGTDPFDTEAFF. The CDR3 DNA reads TGCGCCAGCAGCTTGGGGACGGACCCCTTCGACACTGAAGCTTTCTTT.

The chain is built from TRBV5-5 and TRBJ1-5, with D possibly matching TRBD1 (6 bases). Trimming removed 5 bases at V and 3 bases at J, with 9 bases between. CDR1 and CDR2 from the germline V gene are SGHKS and YYEKEE (reference sequence). CDR3 length: 13 residues. In DNA, the CDR3 is TGTGCCAGCAGTCGGGACATCAATCAGCCCCAGCATTTT. Translating it yields CASSRDINQPQHF.

The V call is TRBV2, the J call TRBJ1-1; maybe TRBD1 (5 bases). The length of the CDR3 is 14 residues. Trimming left V 2 bases short and J 3 bases short, with 10 bases between. CDR1 is SNHLY, CDR2 FYNNEI, per germline. The CDR3 coding sequence is TGTGCCAGCAGTGAAATTGGGGGGGACACTGAAGCTTTCTTT. It encodes CASSEIGGDTEAFF.

This rearrangement joins TRBV10-1 to TRBJ2-7, with a weak D call TRBD1 (5 bases). Looked up from germline, CDR1 is WNHNN and CDR2 is SYGVQD (reference sequence). V dropped 2 bases and J dropped 2 bases, with 13 bases sitting between them. The CDR3 consists of 15 residues. The CDR3 reads CASSEGHRLPYEQYF. The CDR3 bases are TGCGCCAGCAGTGAGGGACATCGGTTACCCTACGAGCAGTACTTC.

The chain joins TRBV29-1 to TRBJ2-7; D remains ambiguous. Trimming pared 4 bases from V and 0 bases from J, leaving 10 bases between. Germline CDR1 and CDR2: SQVTM and ANQGSEA. CDR3 size: 13 residues. The CDR3 coding sequence is TGCAGCGTTGGCCCGTCGAGCTCCTACGAGCAGTACTTC. This gives the protein CSVGPSSSYEQYF.